These T cell receptor beta chains were read from a single sample in a study of T cell responses to AZD1222 COVID-19 vaccine. Sequenced by immunoSEQ multiplex PCR; TCRdb stores in-frame clones only, minus some. The profile shows about 140,000 clones, 85% to 95% of them singletons. The starting material was peripheral blood, obtained on day 0 of AZD1222 vaccination. These receptors were taken from an adult in good health. Both conserved end residues are part of each CDR3. A D gene is named only where the DNA matches it firmly. Part of the rows lack a size; the others show once, few, many or a class for expanded clones.

TRBJ1-5 | few | NA | TRBV15 | TGTGCCACCAGCAGAGAGGGGGGGAGTAATCAGCCCCAGCATTTT | CATSREGGSNQPQHF
TRBJ1-3 | NA | NA | TRBV6-6 | TGTGCCAGCAGTCCCAACAGGAACACCATATATTTT | CASSPNRNTIYF
TRBJ2-5 | NA | TRBD2 | TRBV4-1 | TGCGCCAGCAGCCAAGGAAGACTAGCTTCTGAAGAGACCCAGTACTTC | CASSQGRLASEETQYF
TRBJ2-2 | NA | TRBD1 | TRBV27 | TGTGCCAGCAGTCAGACAGGGCGGAACACCGGGGAGCTGTTTTTT | CASSQTGRNTGELFF
TRBJ2-7 | NA | TRBD1 | TRBV5-6 | TGTGCCAGCAGCATTGGACAGGGAGGACTCTACGAGCAGTACTTC | CASSIGQGGLYEQYF
TRBJ1-1 | NA | TRBD1 | TRBV28 | TGTGCCAGCAGTTCATGGACAGGCGGGAACACTGAAGCTTTCTTT | CASSSWTGGNTEAFF
TRBJ1-1 | few | NA | TRBV4-1 | TGCGCCAGCAGCCATCCTTCGGGACTTATCCCTTTGAACACTGAAGCTTTCTTT | CASSHPSGLIPLNTEAFF
TRBJ2-7 | NA | NA | TRBV3-1/TRBV3-2 | TGTGCCAGCAGCCAGAAAAACCCTCCCTACGAGCAGTACTTC | CASSQKNPPYEQYF
TRBJ1-2 | NA | NA | TRBV9 | TGTGCCAGCAGCGTAGAAGCAGGGAGCCACCTCTTC | CASSVEAGSHLF
TRBJ1-3 | few | TRBD1 | TRBV15 | TGTGCCACCAGCATGGGACAGGGCGGAGGAAACACCATATATTTT | CATSMGQGGGNTIYF
TRBJ2-5 | NA | NA | TRBV12-5 | TGTGCTAGTGGTTTGAGGCAGGGAGGTGGAGAGACCCAGTACTTC | CASGLRQGGGETQYF
TRBJ2-5 | NA | TRBD2 | TRBV28 | TGTGCCAGCAGTTTCCTAGCGGGAGTTGAGACCCAGTACTTC | CASSFLAGVETQYF
TRBJ1-1 | NA | TRBD1 | TRBV28 | TGTGCCAGCAGGGCTACACAGGGGGCGCGTACTGAAGCTTTCTTT | CASRATQGARTEAFF
TRBJ2-7 | NA | NA | TRBV9 | TGTGCCAGCAGCGATGACAGAGACCTCTACGAGCAGTACTTC | CASSDDRDLYEQYF
TRBJ2-2 | NA | NA | TRBV20-1 | TGCAGTGCTAGCGGGATGGGGGAGCTGTTTTTT | CSASGMGELFF
TRBJ1-1 | NA | NA | TRBV23-1 | TGCGCCAGCAGTCAACAGGGGAACACTGAAGCTTTCTTT | CASSQQGNTEAFF
TRBJ2-7 | NA | TRBD2 | TRBV4-1 | TGCGCCAGCAGCCAATTCAGGACTAGCGGGAGGGCCATCTACGAGCAGTACTTC | CASSQFRTSGRAIYEQYF
TRBJ2-3 | NA | NA | TRBV7-6 | TGTGCCAGCAGCTTAGAGACAGGTACCCTCTCAGATACGCAGTATTTT | CASSLETGTLSDTQYF
TRBJ2-1 | NA | NA | TRBV6-2/TRBV6-3 | TGTGCCAGCAGTTCGATACACTCGGCCTACAATGAGCAGTTCTTC | CASSSIHSAYNEQFF
TRBJ1-5 | NA | TRBD1 | TRBV19 | TGTGCCAGTAATGAGGGGGCGGGGGGTCAGCCCCAGCATTTT | CASNEGAGGQPQHF
TRBJ1-1 | few | NA | TRBV29-1 | TGCAGCGGCACCGTGGGACGGACGGGGGAGGCTTTCTTT | CSGTVGRTGEAFF
TRBJ2-5 | once | NA | TRBV7-8 | TGTGCCAGCAGCCCCCATGGGGGGGCCCAAGAGACCCAGTACTTC | CASSPHGGAQETQYF
TRBJ1-2 | NA | NA | TRBV6-5 | TGTGCCAGCAGTTACGGAGGCGGGAACTATGGCTACACCTTC | CASSYGGGNYGYTF
TRBJ1-1 | NA | NA | TRBV29-1 | TGCAGCGTTGAAGATTACCTCCTCGGGGAAGCTTTCTTT | CSVEDYLLGEAFF
TRBJ1-2 | NA | NA | TRBV7-2 | TGTGCCAGCAGCATAGAGGGGGGGGCAGGAGGCTACACCTTC | CASSIEGGAGGYTF
TRBJ2-3 | NA | NA | TRBV6-8 | TGTGCCAGCACTTACCCTCCTAGTGTTGCGGATACGCAGTATTTT | CASTYPPSVADTQYF
TRBJ1-6 | NA | TRBD1 | TRBV5-1 | TGCGCCAGCAGCGAGGACAGGGGCCTAAAGATCAATTCACCCCTCCACTTT | CASSEDRGLKINSPLHF
TRBJ1-2 | NA | NA | TRBV5-1 | TGCGCCAGCAGCTTGGGACCCCTCCCGGGAAGCTATGGCTACACCTTC | CASSLGPLPGSYGYTF
TRBJ2-5 | NA | NA | TRBV5-8 | TGTGCCAGCAGCTCGCTGCCTCCGCGGCCAGAGACCCAGTACTTC | CASSSLPPRPETQYF
TRBJ1-2 | once | NA | TRBV9 | TGTGCCAGCAGCGTAGACCCCGACTATGGCTACACCTTC | CASSVDPDYGYTF
TRBJ1-4 | NA | TRBD1 | TRBV27 | TGTGCCAGTTCCCGGGACAGGGTGGGAGGTGAAAAACTGTTTTTT | CASSRDRVGGEKLFF
TRBJ2-1 | NA | NA | TRBV4-2 | TGTGCCAGCAGCCAAGAAACTAGGACGAATGAGCAGTTCTTC | CASSQETRTNEQFF
TRBJ1-2 | NA | NA | TRBV11-2 | TGTGCCAGCAGCTTAGGATGGGGGGACTACACCTTC | CASSLGWGDYTF
TRBJ1-4 | NA | TRBD1 | TRBV19 | TGTGCCAGTAGTAAGACAGGGGAGGTCGAAAAACTGTTTTTT | CASSKTGEVEKLFF
TRBJ1-5 | NA | NA | TRBV15 | TGTGCCACCAGCAGGGTGAATCAGCCCCAGCATTTT | CATSRVNQPQHF
TRBJ1-3 | NA | TRBD1 | TRBV7-8 | TGTGCCAGCAGCTTAGTACAGGGGGCGAACACCATATATTTT | CASSLVQGANTIYF
TRBJ1-5 | NA | NA | TRBV7-9 | TGTGCCAGCACGTTGGGCACGGGGCCCCAGCATTTT | CASTLGTGPQHF
TRBJ2-7 | NA | NA | TRBV7-2 | TGTGCCAGCAGCTTAACACGGGGTGCCTACGAGCAGTACTTC | CASSLTRGAYEQYF
TRBJ2-4 | NA | TRBD2 | TRBV28 | TGTGCCAGCAGTCCACTACTAGCGGTGGTGGACATTCAGTACTTC | CASSPLLAVVDIQYF
TRBJ2-1 | NA | TRBD2 | TRBV13 | TGTGCCAGCAGCTCCCTAGCGGTGGCTAAGGGCAATGAGCAGTTCTTC | CASSSLAVAKGNEQFF
TRBJ1-3 | NA | NA | TRBV11-2 | TGTGCCAGCAGCCGGACACGAGGGGCAGTCTCAGGAAACACCATATATTTT | CASSRTRGAVSGNTIYF
TRBJ2-7 | NA | TRBD1 | TRBV27 | TGTGCCAGCAGTTTGTCCGGGACAGGGCTCTCCTACGAGCAGTACTTC | CASSLSGTGLSYEQYF
TRBJ2-5 | NA | NA | TRBV28 | TGTGCCAGCAGTTTATTCAAGGTCGGTGAACTGTACTTC | CASSLFKVGELYF
TRBJ2-7 | NA | NA | TRBV11-2 | TGTGCCAGCAGCTTAGCCGAACAGGGCGGGGAGCAGTACTTC | CASSLAEQGGEQYF
TRBJ1-1 | NA | NA | TRBV18 | TGTGCCAGCTCTCTTGACGGCAGGGCTGAAGCTTTCTTT | CASSLDGRAEAFF
TRBJ1-5 | NA | NA | TRBV19 | TGTGCCAGTAGTATTAGAGACAGCAATCAGCCCCAGCATTTT | CASSIRDSNQPQHF
TRBJ2-7 | NA | TRBD1 | TRBV5-6 | TGTGCCAGCAGCAAGGGACAGGGCACCTACGAGCAGTACTTC | CASSKGQGTYEQYF
TRBJ2-3 | NA | NA | TRBV4-2 | TGTGCCAGCAGCCAAGATCAGGAGGACTACCGAATCACAGATACGCAGTATTTT | CASSQDQEDYRITDTQYF
TRBJ1-1 | few | NA | TRBV11-2 | TGTGCCAGCAGCTTTGGGGAGGCCGTTATCACTGAAGCTTTCTTT | CASSFGEAVITEAFF
TRBJ2-3 | NA | TRBD1 | TRBV10-3 | TGTGCCATCAGTGAGTCGATAGGGACAGGGGTAACGGATACGCAGTATTTT | CAISESIGTGVTDTQYF
TRBJ1-2 | NA | TRBD1 | TRBV19 | TGTGCCAGCCGCCGGGGACAGGGTGACTATGGCTACACCTTC | CASRRGQGDYGYTF
TRBJ2-7 | NA | NA | TRBV11-2 | TGTGCCAGCAGCTTAGAATACGCCTACGAGCAGTACTTC | CASSLEYAYEQYF
TRBJ1-5 | NA | NA | TRBV30 | TGTGCCTGGAGTTTGGGGCCAGGGGAGCCCCAGCATTTT | CAWSLGPGEPQHF
TRBJ2-3 | NA | NA | TRBV5-1 | TGCGCCAGCAGCTTGGAAGTCAGCTACACAGATACGCAGTATTTT | CASSLEVSYTDTQYF
TRBJ2-2 | NA | TRBD1 | TRBV18 | TGTGCCAGCTCACCACCAGGGGGCGGCACCGGGGAGCTGTTTTTT | CASSPPGGGTGELFF